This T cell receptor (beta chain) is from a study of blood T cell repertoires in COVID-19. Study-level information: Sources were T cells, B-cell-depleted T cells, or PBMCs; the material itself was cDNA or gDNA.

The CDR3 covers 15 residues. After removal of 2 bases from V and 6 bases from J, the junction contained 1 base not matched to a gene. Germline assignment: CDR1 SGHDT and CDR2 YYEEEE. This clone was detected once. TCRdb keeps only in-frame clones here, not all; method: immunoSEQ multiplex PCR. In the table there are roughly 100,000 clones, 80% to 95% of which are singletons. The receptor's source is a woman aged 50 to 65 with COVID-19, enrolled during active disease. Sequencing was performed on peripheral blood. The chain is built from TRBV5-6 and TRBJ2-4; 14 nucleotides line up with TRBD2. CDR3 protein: CASSLGTSGGNIQYF. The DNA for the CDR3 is TGTGCCAGCAGCTTAGGGACTAGCGGGGGAAACATTCAGTACTTC.